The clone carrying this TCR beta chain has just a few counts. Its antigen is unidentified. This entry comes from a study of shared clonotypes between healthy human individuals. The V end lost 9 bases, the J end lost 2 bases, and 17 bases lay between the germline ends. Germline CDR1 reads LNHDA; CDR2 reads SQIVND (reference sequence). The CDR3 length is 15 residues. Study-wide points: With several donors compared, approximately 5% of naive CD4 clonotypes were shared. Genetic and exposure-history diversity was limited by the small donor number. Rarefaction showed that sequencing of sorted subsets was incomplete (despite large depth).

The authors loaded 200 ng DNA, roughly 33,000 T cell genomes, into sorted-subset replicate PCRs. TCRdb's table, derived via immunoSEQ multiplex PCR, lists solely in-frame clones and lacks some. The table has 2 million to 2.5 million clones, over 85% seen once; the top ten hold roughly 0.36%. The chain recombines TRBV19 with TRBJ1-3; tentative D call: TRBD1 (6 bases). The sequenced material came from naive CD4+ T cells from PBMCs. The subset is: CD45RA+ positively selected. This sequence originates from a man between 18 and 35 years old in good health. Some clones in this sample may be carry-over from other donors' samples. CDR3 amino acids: CASANREKTGNTIYF. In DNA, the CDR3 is TGTGCCAGCGCAAACAGGGAAAAGACTGGAAACACCATATATTTT. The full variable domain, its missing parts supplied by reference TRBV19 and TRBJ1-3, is DGGITQSPKYLFRKEGQNVTLSCEQNLNHDAMYWYRQDPGQGLRLIYYSQIVNDFQKGDIAEGYSVSREKKESFPLTVTSAQKNPTAFYLCASANREKTGNTIYFGEGSWLTVV.